The clone carrying this TCR beta chain has a single count. Its antigen is unknown. CDR1 and CDR2 from the germline V gene are MNHEY and SMNVEV (reference sequence). J was trimmed by 3 bases and V by 5 bases; bases with no gene match: 3. The CDR3 consists of 14 residues. Patients in the study, people with chemo-refractory metastatic non-small-cell lung cancer, received focal radiation plus ipilimumab CTLA-4 blockade. Repertoires were generated with immunoSEQ multiplex PCR, while TCRdb's copy carries only in-frame clones and drops some. The sample lists 130,000 or so clones, 85% to 90% seen once, with 6.9% in the top ten. This entry comes from a study of radiotherapy plus CTLA-4 blockade in lung cancer. Study at large: Among all patients, about 19% showed objective responses, while roughly 31% had disease control. Study outcomes and limitations: Reports identified early blood T cell clone dynamics, with interferon-beta, as the best response predictor.

The TCR comes from a human donor with non-small cell lung cancer that progressed on radiotherapy plus ipilimumab. The input for sequencing was peripheral blood, taken from a patient treated with radiotherapy plus ipilimumab. The rearrangement joins TRBV27 to TRBJ2-7; 11 bases match TRBD2. Here the CDR3 DNA reads TGTGCCAGCAGTCCTACTAGCGGGAGCTACGAGCAGTACTTC. Its translation is CASSPTSGSYEQYF.